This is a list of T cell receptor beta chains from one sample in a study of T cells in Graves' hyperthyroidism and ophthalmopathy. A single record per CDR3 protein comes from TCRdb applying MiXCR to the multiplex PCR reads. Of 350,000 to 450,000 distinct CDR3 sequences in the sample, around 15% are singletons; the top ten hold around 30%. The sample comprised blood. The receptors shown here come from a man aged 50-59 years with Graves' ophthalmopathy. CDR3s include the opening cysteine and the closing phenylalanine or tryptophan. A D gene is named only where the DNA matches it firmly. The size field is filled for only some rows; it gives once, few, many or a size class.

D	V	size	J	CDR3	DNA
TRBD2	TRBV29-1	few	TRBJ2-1	CSVLAGGPNEQFF	TGCAGCGTACTAGCGGGAGGGCCGAATGAGCAGTTCTTC
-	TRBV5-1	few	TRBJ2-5	CASSQSGTSQETQYF	TGCGCCAGCAGCCAAAGTGGGACTTCCCAAGAGACCCAGTACTTC
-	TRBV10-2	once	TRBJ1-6	CASSTLGDSPLHF	TGCGCCAGCAGCACTCTGGGGGATTCACCCCTCCACTTT
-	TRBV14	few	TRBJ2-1	CASSQFQRSEQFF	TGTGCCAGCAGCCAATTTCAGCGGTCTGAGCAGTTCTTC
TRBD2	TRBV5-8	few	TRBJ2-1	CASSPEGLAYNEQFF	TGTGCCAGCAGCCCGGAGGGACTAGCTTACAATGAGCAGTTCTTC
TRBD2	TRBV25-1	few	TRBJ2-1	CASSGGLAGGGEQFF	TGTGCCAGCAGTGGGGGACTAGCGGGAGGGGGGGAGCAGTTCTTC
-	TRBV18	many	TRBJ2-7	CASSPESYEQYF	TGTGCCAGCTCACCCGAATCCTACGAGCAGTACTTC
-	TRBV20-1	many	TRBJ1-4	CSALGSTNEKLFF	TGCAGTGCCCTGGGGTCAACTAATGAAAAACTGTTTTTT
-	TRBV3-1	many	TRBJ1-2	CASSQAARYYGYTF	TGTGCCAGCAGCCAAGCCGCGAGGTACTATGGCTACACCTTC
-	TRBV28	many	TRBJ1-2	CASSSQGDGYTF	TGTGCCAGCAGTTCACAGGGTGATGGCTACACCTTC
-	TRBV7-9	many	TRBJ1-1	CASRPSGRTEAFF	TGTGCCAGCAGACCGTCAGGGCGGACTGAAGCTTTCTTT
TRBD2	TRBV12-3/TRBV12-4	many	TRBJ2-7	CASSPPRLAPEQYF	TGTGCCAGCAGTCCCCCCCGACTAGCACCCGAGCAGTACTTC
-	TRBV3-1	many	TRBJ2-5	CASSRAETQYF	TGTGCCAGCAGCCGCGCAGAGACCCAGTACTTC
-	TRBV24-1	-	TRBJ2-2	CASGASGNTGELFF	TGTGCCTCGGGGGCTAGCGGGAACACCGGGGAGCTGTTTTTT
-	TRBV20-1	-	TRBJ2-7	CSASRLSYEQYF	TGCAGTGCTAGTCGCCTGTCCTACGAGCAGTACTTC
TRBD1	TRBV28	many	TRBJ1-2	CASTPWTGGYGYTF	TGTGCCAGCACCCCGTGGACAGGGGGCTATGGCTACACCTTC